Each of the 24 T cell receptor beta chains below was sequenced from the same sample in a study of blood T cell repertoires in COVID-19. The table came from immunoSEQ multiplex PCR; TCRdb's copy has only in-frame clones and leaves some out. In the table there are over 200,000 clones, approximately 82% of which are singletons. The sequenced material came from peripheral blood. The source of these receptors is a man older than 75 with acute or convalescent COVID-19.

The genes are TRBV20-1 and TRBJ2-4, with D maybe TRBD2 (6 bases). Germline V gene lookup returns CDR1 DFQATT and CDR2 SNEGSKA (reference sequence). This CDR3 has 15 amino acids. V shed 6 bases and J shed 0 bases, with 15 bases lying between them. In DNA, the CDR3 is TGCAGTGCCAGTAGCGGAGAGCTAGCCAAAAACATTCAGTACTTC. This gives the protein CSASSGELAKNIQYF.

In its sample, this clone was seen a few times. The chain uses TRBV6-5 and TRBJ1-6; 9 bases align to TRBD1. V dropped 7 bases and J dropped 9; count of bases not matched to a gene: 10. In germline, CDR1 is MNHEY, CDR2 SVGAGI. The CDR3 has 15 residues. This CDR3 reads CASTDRGAASSPLHF. As DNA, the CDR3 is TGTGCCAGCACCGACAGGGGGGCCGCTAGTTCACCCCTCCACTTT.

The chain links TRBV19 to TRBJ2-1; a possible D gene is TRBD2 (6 bases). The CDR3 is 18 residues long. Germline CDR1 LNHDA, CDR2 SQIVND (reference sequence). Trimming removed 3 bases at V and 0 bases at J, with 18 bases between. CDR3 sequence reads: CASSIFLGRRGSYNEQFF. The CDR3 region has the DNA TGTGCCAGTAGTATCTTTCTGGGTCGGCGGGGCTCCTACAATGAGCAGTTCTTC.

This chain uses TRBV18 with TRBJ1-1; 7 nucleotides line up with TRBD1. With 1 base clipped from V and 1 base from J, the junction kept 6 bases outside the gene matches. Germline V gene sequence: CDR1 KGHSH, CDR2 LQKENI. The CDR3 is 16 residues long. CDR3 in DNA: TGTGCCAGCTCACCACAGAATGGACAGGCGAACACTGAAGCTTTCTTT. Amino acids: CASSPQNGQANTEAFF.

V usage is TRBV18 and J usage is TRBJ2-5; 13 bases match TRBD2. J was trimmed by 2 bases and V by 8 bases; bases with no gene match: 2. The CDR3 runs 14 residues. Per the germline V gene, CDR1 is KGHSH and CDR2 is LQKENI. CDR3 loop: CASPGLAGQETQYF. DNA for the CDR3: TGTGCCAGCCCGGGACTAGCGGGACAAGAGACCCAGTACTTC.

J is TRBJ2-7 and V is TRBV2; tentatively, D is TRBD2 (6 bases). V gave up 7 bases and J gave up 0 bases, with 13 bases separating them. Germline assignment: CDR1 SNHLY and CDR2 FYNNEI. The CDR3 length is 14 residues. In DNA, the CDR3 is TGTGCCAGCACCCTTGAGCGGGCCTCCTACGAGCAGTACTTC. Its translation is CASTLERASYEQYF.

This clone was observed a handful of times. The chain employs TRBV10-3 and TRBJ1-1; D remains unclear. The CDR3 runs 17 residues. Trimming removed 1 base from V and 2 bases from J, with 17 bases in between. CDR1 and CDR2 (germline): ENHRY, SYGVKD. CDR3: CAISELLPRDINTEAFF. As DNA, the CDR3 is TGTGCCATCAGTGAGTTACTACCCCGGGATATCAACACTGAAGCTTTCTTT.

The V and J genes are TRBV5-1 and TRBJ2-1, with D possibly TRBD2 on 5 matching bases. V lost 4 bases, J lost 3 bases, and 14 bases lay in between. Germline CDR1 SGHRS, CDR2 YFSETQ. The CDR3 loop spans 15 amino acids. The CDR3 sequence is CASSRGQSLYNEQFF. DNA of the CDR3: TGCGCCAGCAGCCGCGGGCAGTCGCTCTACAATGAGCAGTTCTTC. Combining the CDR3 with reference TRBV5-1 and TRBJ2-1 gives the whole variable domain KAGVTQTPRYLIKTRGQQVTLSCSPISGHRSVSWYQQTPGQGLQFLFEYFSETQRNKGNFPGRFSGRQFSNSRSEMNVSTLELGDSALYLCASSRGQSLYNEQFFGPGTRLTVL.

The chain carries TRBV15 and TRBJ2-5; D possibly corresponds to TRBD1 (6 bases). V lost 1 base and J 2 bases, leaving 11 bases between the germline ends. This CDR3 region has 15 residues. The germline gives CDR1 LNHNV, CDR2 YYDKDF (reference sequence). CDR3 region: CATSRVPGQQETQYF. The DNA of the CDR3 is TGTGCCACCAGCAGAGTACCGGGACAACAAGAGACCCAGTACTTC.

The chain uses TRBV5-5 and TRBJ2-2; 7 nucleotides agree with TRBD2. The CDR3 is 16 amino acids. The V segment lost 4 bases and the J segment 0 bases; nucleotides outside the gene matches: 6. Germline V CDR1 and CDR2: SGHKS, YYEKEE (reference sequence). CDR3 bases: TGTGCCAGCAGCCTGGACGGGACTACGAACACCGGGGAGCTGTTTTTT. Amino acids: CASSLDGTTNTGELFF.

V is TRBV19 and J is TRBJ2-2; 11 positions match TRBD2. The CDR3 contains 14 residues. The V gene end was trimmed by 8 bases and the J gene end by 7 bases; junction bases not matched to a gene: 6. Per the germline V gene, CDR1 is LNHDA and CDR2 is SQIVND (reference sequence). The CDR3 DNA follows: TGTGCCAGTGTAGCGGGAGGGCTTGGCGGGGAGCTGTTTTTT. It encodes CASVAGGLGGELFF.

This clone has just a few counts. This chain uses TRBV11-2 with TRBJ1-4; D gene uncertain. V lost 1 base to trimming and J lost 14 bases, with 11 bases between them. The germline CDR1 and CDR2 sequences are SGHAT and FQNNGV. The CDR3 runs 12 residues. CDR3 protein: CASSLGPSDLFF. The CDR3 DNA follows: TGTGCCAGCAGCTTAGGTCCCAGCGACCTGTTTTTT.

The chain links TRBV11-2 to TRBJ2-1; tentatively, D is TRBD2 (5 bases). Germline CDR1 reads SGHAT; CDR2 reads FQNNGV. The CDR3 loop spans 16 amino acids. V was pared by 5 bases and J by 0 bases, with 14 bases between. CDR3 coding DNA: TGTGCCAGCAGCCCCCAGAGCGGAAACTCCTACAATGAGCAGTTCTTC. Amino acids: CASSPQSGNSYNEQFF.

CDR3 in amino acids: CASSPDRGNYGYTF. CDR3 sequence (DNA): TGTGCCAGCAGCCCCGACAGGGGAAACTATGGCTACACCTTC. This chain links TRBV3-1 (or the pseudogene TRBV3-2) with TRBJ1-2, with 8 nucleotides matching TRBD1. This CDR3 region has 14 residues. The J segment lost 2 bases and the V segment lost 4 bases, leaving 3 bases of the junction unmatched. CDR1 and CDR2 from the germline V gene are LGHDT and YNNKEL (reference sequence).

The chain uses TRBV4-1 and TRBJ2-3; 11 bases align to TRBD2. The germline V gene encodes CDR1 MGHRA and CDR2 YSYEKL. Losses at the gene ends were 4 bases for V and 4 bases for J; bases not matched to a gene: 7. The CDR3 contains 16 residues. The CDR3 DNA is TGCGCCAGCAGCCCGCCGACTAGCGGGGCCGCAGATACGCAGTATTTT. Translation: CASSPPTSGAADTQYF.

This chain links TRBV6-5 with TRBJ2-7; TRBD2 aligns across 8 bases. The CDR3 loop spans 14 amino acids. The J segment lost 6 bases and the V segment lost 6 bases, leaving 10 bases of the junction unmatched. From germline, CDR1 is MNHEY and CDR2 SVGAGI. CDR3 nucleotides: TGTGCCAGCAGGCCTCCCACAGGGACTAGCGAGCAGTACTTC. Encoded protein: CASRPPTGTSEQYF.

The chain carries TRBV7-8 and TRBJ1-2, with 7 positions matching TRBD1. V was pared by 5 bases and J by 10 bases, with 16 bases of the junction left unmatched. The germline V gene encodes CDR1 SGHVS and CDR2 FQNEAQ. This CDR3 is built from 15 residues. The CDR3 loop is CASSITGTVIEAYTF. The DNA of the CDR3 is TGTGCCAGCAGCATTACCGGGACAGTAATAGAGGCCTACACCTTC.

This chain's CDR3 is CASSIHSIYEQYF. The CDR3 DNA is TGTGCCAGTAGTATACACAGCATCTACGAGCAGTACTTC. The chain has TRBV19 and TRBJ2-7; the D is unclear. This CDR3 is 13 amino acids long. Germline lookup yields CDR1 LNHDA and CDR2 SQIVND (reference sequence). Trimming took off 2 bases at V and 3 bases at J, with 8 bases between the two ends.

The chain couples TRBV28 to TRBJ2-5, with 9 positions matching TRBD2. The CDR3 consists of 13 residues. J gave up 3 bases and V 11 bases, and 7 bases lay outside the gene matches. The V gene's germline CDR1 is MDHEN and CDR2 SYDVKM. CDR3 bases: TGTGCCGTGAGGGCGGGGGGGAAAGAGACCCAGTACTTC. Translated, it gives CAVRAGGKETQYF. The full variable domain, its missing parts supplied by reference TRBV28 and TRBJ2-5, is DVKVTQSSRYLVKRTGEKVFLECVQDMDHENMFWYRQDPGLGLRLIYFSYDVKMKEKGDIPEGYSVSREKKERFSLILESASTNQTSMYLCAVRAGGKETQYFGPGTRLLVL.

The table lists this clone with a count of one. The chain has TRBV29-1 and TRBJ2-3, with D maybe TRBD1 (6 bases). V gave up 7 bases and J gave up 4 bases, with 15 bases separating them. The CDR3 is made up of 13 amino acids. Germline V lookup: CDR1 SQVTM, CDR2 ANQGSEA. CDR3 nucleotide sequence: TGCAGCGCAGAACCAGGGGAATCAGATACGCAGTATTTT. This translates into CSAEPGESDTQYF.

The V gene is TRBV5-1, the J gene TRBJ2-5, with unresolved D. V shed 4 bases and J shed 2 bases, with 3 bases lying between them. Germline V gene data show CDR1 as SGHRS and CDR2 as YFSETQ. The CDR3 runs 11 residues. CDR3 in DNA: TGCGCCAGCAGCATACAAGAGACCCAGTACTTC. Its translation is CASSIQETQYF.

The chain uses TRBV28 and TRBJ2-7, with TRBD2 matching over 7 bases. CDR1 MDHEN and CDR2 SYDVKM come from the germline V gene. The CDR3 loop spans 14 amino acids. V was pared by 6 bases and J by 3 bases, with 8 bases of the junction left unmatched. CDR3 nucleotide sequence: TGTGCCAGCAGCCTAGGACTAGAAGTCTACGAGCAGTACTTC. Translated: CASSLGLEVYEQYF.

The V call is TRBV5-1, the J call TRBJ2-1, with 8 bases lining up with TRBD2. The CDR3 length is 20 residues. The V segment lost 4 bases and the J segment 9 bases; nucleotides outside the gene matches: 27. Germline loops: CDR1 SGHRS, CDR2 YFSETQ. The CDR3 is CASSRRIAGTRGLGSGEQFF. The DNA for the CDR3 is TGCGCCAGCAGCCGCCGGATAGCGGGGACCCGGGGGCTTGGATCGGGTGAGCAGTTCTTC.

The V gene is TRBV4-1, the J gene TRBJ2-2; TRBD2 matches at 8 bases. CDR1 MGHRA and CDR2 YSYEKL come from the germline V gene. The J segment lost 5 bases and the V segment lost 0 bases, leaving 8 bases of the junction unmatched. CDR3 length: 17 residues. Here the CDR3 reads CASSQERSGRSTGELFF. The CDR3 nucleotides are TGCGCCAGCAGCCAAGAACGCAGCGGGAGAAGTACCGGGGAGCTGTTTTTT.